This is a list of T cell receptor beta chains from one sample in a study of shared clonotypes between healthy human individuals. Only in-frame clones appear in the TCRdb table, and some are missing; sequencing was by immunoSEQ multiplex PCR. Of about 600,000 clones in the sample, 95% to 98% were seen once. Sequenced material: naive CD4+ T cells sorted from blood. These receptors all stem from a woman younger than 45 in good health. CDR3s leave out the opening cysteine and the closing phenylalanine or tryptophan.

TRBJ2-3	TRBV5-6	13	ASSLVGGVDDTQY
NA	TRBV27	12	ASSLTGSRREQY
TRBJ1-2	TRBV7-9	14	ASSWNRRQGGYGYT
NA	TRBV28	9	ATGLAYEQY
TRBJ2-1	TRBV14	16	ASSQVQGDRGPKDEQF
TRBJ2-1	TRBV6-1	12	ASGEQGGSNEQF
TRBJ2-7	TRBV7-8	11	ASSSPPSYEQY
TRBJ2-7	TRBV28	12	ASSPSGSSYEQY
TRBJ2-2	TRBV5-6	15	ASSLVHGAGNTGELF
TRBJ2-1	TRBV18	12	ASSPVGAYNEQF
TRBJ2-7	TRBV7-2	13	ASSLVPGGSYEQY
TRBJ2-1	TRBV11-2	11	ASSVMGGNEQF
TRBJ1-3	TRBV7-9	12	ASRAIGGGNTIY
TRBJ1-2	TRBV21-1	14	ASSRTWARRGQGYT
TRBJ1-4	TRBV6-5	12	ASSYSRGQGKLF
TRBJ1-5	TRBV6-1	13	ASRPPTGMNHPQH
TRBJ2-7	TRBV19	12	ASSKGLGTYEQY
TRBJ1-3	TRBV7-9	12	ASSFAGAGNTIY
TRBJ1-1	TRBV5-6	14	ASSFDALVPNTEAF
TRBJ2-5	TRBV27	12	ASSSSGTVETQY
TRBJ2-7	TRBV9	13	ASSVMSGSSYEQY
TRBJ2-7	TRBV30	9	AWKVAYEQY
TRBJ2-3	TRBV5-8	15	ASSSGLTTAGTDTQY
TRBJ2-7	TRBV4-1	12	ASKIETGRYEQY
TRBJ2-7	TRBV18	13	ASSPGTGGTYEQY
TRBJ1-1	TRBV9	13	ASSPRATENTEAF
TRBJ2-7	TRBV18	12	ASSIPGHQNEQY
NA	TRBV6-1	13	ASSEVGTVGYEQY
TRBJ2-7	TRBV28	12	ASSLGTRPEEQY
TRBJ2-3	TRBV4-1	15	ASSQPGLAGGRDTQY
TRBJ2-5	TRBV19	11	AASPAGEETQY
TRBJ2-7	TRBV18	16	ASSPLNTGLAGPLGQY
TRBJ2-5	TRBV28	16	ASSFPTPGQRTQETQY
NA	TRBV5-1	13	ASSGGQGAYDEQY
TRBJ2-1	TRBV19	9	ASSKGIEQF
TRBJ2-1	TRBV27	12	ASRSGLAPFEQF
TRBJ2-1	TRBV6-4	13	ASSPDPSSYNEQF
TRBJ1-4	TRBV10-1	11	ASSAGGGEKLF
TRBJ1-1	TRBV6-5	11	ASSYSGVAEAF
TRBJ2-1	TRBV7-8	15	ASSLRAPASSYNEQF
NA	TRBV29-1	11	STTARRGAEQY
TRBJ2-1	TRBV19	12	ASSPSNRVTEQF
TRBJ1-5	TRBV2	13	ASRRTVRGNQPQH
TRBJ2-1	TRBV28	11	ATGGSSYNEQF
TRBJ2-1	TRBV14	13	ASSRLTSGYNEQF